The 8 T cell receptor beta chains reported below all come from one sample, sequenced in a study of chemoradiotherapy in HPV16-positive cancers. TCRdb's table, derived via immunoSEQ multiplex PCR, lists solely in-frame clones and lacks some. This sample yields around 22,000 clones, of which approximately 92% are seen a single time; 17% belongs to the top ten. The sample in question was blood, obtained from a patient who underwent chemoradiotherapy. The receptors were sampled from a human donor with HPV-associated anogenital cancer.

This chain connects TRBV19 to TRBJ1-3; a possible D gene is TRBD1 (5 bases). Trimming removed 5 bases at V and 0 bases at J, with 17 bases between. From germline, CDR1 is LNHDA and CDR2 SQIVND (reference sequence). CDR3 length: 17 residues. In DNA form, the CDR3 reads TGTGCCAGTAGTTCACCTGGGACTCCCCGCTCTGGAAACACCATATATTTT. Translated, it gives CASSSPGTPRSGNTIYF.

The count of this clone is one. CDR3 DNA: TGTGCCAGCAGCCCCGGCCGGTCCTACGAGCAGTACTTC. Its translation: CASSPGRSYEQYF. V is TRBV7-3 and J is TRBJ2-7; no clear D. V was shortened by 5 bases and J by 1 base, with 9 bases between the two germline ends. Germline-derived CDR1 and CDR2 are SGHTA and FQGTGA. This CDR3 is 13 amino acids long.

This clone was recorded only once. The chain links TRBV6-5 to TRBJ2-7, with 11 positions matching TRBD1. The V gene's germline CDR1 is MNHEY and CDR2 SVGAGI. After removal of 6 bases from V and 3 bases from J, the junction contained 7 bases not matched to a gene. The CDR3 contains 15 residues. CDR3 loop: CASSHMGTGGYEQYF. The CDR3 DNA is TGTGCCAGCAGCCACATGGGGACAGGGGGCTACGAGCAGTACTTC.

V gene TRBV7-6 combines with J gene TRBJ1-6; D is unresolved. Germline V CDR1 and CDR2: SGHVS, FNYEAQ. The CDR3 extends over 14 amino acids. V was pared by 5 bases and J by 5 bases, with 10 bases between. The CDR3 region has the DNA TGTGCCAGCAGCGTTAGCCGTAATAATTCACCCCTCCACTTT. Its translation is CASSVSRNNSPLHF.

This chain links TRBV7-6 with TRBJ2-3; 11 nucleotides match TRBD2. Germline loops: CDR1 SGHVS, CDR2 FNYEAQ. V was pared by 5 bases and J by 6 bases, with 7 bases of the junction left unmatched. This CDR3 spans 15 amino acids. The CDR3 coding sequence is TGTGCCAGCAGCGTAACTAGCGGGAGTGGGGATACGCAGTATTTT. This gives the protein CASSVTSGSGDTQYF.

The gene calls are TRBV7-2 and TRBJ1-5; 9 nucleotides align to TRBD1. The CDR3 has 16 residues. Looked up from germline, CDR1 is SGHTA and CDR2 is FQGNSA. The ends lost 1 base at V and 9 bases at J; junction bases unmatched: 10. DNA for the CDR3: TGTGCCAGCAGCTTAGAAGGGACAGGGTCTGGTACGCCCCAGCATTTT. Its translation is CASSLEGTGSGTPQHF. Drawing the rest from reference TRBV7-2 and TRBJ1-5, the complete variable domain is GAGVSQSPSNKVTEKGKDVELRCDPISGHTALYWYRQSLGQGLEFLIYFQGNSAPDKSGLPSDRFSAERTGGSVSTLTIQRTQQEDSAVYLCASSLEGTGSGTPQHFGDGTRLSIL.

The chain is built from TRBV4-1 and TRBJ1-2; TRBD1 matches 8 bases. Germline V CDR1 and CDR2: MGHRA, YSYEKL. The ends lost 1 base at V and 2 bases at J; junction bases unmatched: 0. The length of the CDR3 is 14 residues. CDR3 DNA sequence: TGCGCCAGCAGCCAAGGGACAGGGAACTATGGCTACACCTTC. The encoded protein is CASSQGTGNYGYTF.

The chain uses TRBV18 and TRBJ2-3; 8 bases match TRBD2. V was pared by 2 bases and J by 4 bases, with 8 bases of the junction left unmatched. The CDR3 is 16 residues long. The V gene's germline CDR1 is KGHSH and CDR2 LQKENI. In nucleotides, the CDR3 is TGTGCCAGCTCACCAGGTTTGGCGGGGGGCGCAGATACGCAGTATTTT. This encodes CASSPGLAGGADTQYF. Drawing the rest from reference TRBV18 and TRBJ2-3, the complete variable domain is NAGVMQNPRHLVRRRGQEARLRCSPMKGHSHVYWYRQLPEEGLKFMVYLQKENIIDESGMPKERFSAEFPKEGPSILRIQQVVRGDSAAYFCASSPGLAGGADTQYFGPGTRLTVL.